These 30 T cell receptor beta chains originate from one sample sequenced in a study of T cell responses to AZD1222 COVID-19 vaccine. Sequenced by immunoSEQ multiplex PCR; TCRdb stores in-frame clones only, minus some. The sample consists of about 96,000 clones, 85% to 90% of them appearing once. The sample consisted of peripheral blood, taken on day 0 of AZD1222 vaccination. The receptors were sampled from an adult in good health.

The chain is built from TRBV6-5 and TRBJ2-7, with TRBD1 matching over 10 bases. CDR3 size: 14 residues. Germline V CDR1 and CDR2: MNHEY, SVGAGI. V trimming: 4 bases; J trimming: 4 bases; junction bases outside the gene matches: 4. This chain's CDR3 is CASSFGQGVYEQYF. CDR3 coding DNA: TGTGCCAGCAGTTTCGGACAGGGGGTGTACGAGCAGTACTTC.

The CDR3 DNA reads as TGTGCCGGGGGGGCTGGAAACACCATATATTTT. This sequence encodes CAGGAGNTIYF. The V gene is TRBV12-3 or TRBV12-4, the J gene TRBJ1-3; tentative D call: TRBD1 (5 bases). The CDR3 extends over 11 amino acids. The V and J ends lost 11 bases and 2 bases respectively, with 7 bases between them.

This clone occurred once. The gene calls are TRBV19 and TRBJ1-2; D unresolved. This CDR3 is 10 amino acids long. The V end was cut by 6 bases, the J end by 8 bases, with 7 bases between. Germline CDR1 is LNHDA and CDR2 is SQIVND (reference sequence). This CDR3 is CASRLGGYTF. In DNA form, the CDR3 reads TGTGCCAGTAGATTGGGAGGCTACACCTTC.

V usage is TRBV24-1 and J usage is TRBJ2-7, with 11 bases that match TRBD1. Germline V gene lookup returns CDR1 KGHDR and CDR2 SFDVKD. This CDR3 has 14 residues. V dropped 4 bases and J dropped 6; count of bases not matched to a gene: 4. Here the CDR3 reads CATSEGTGGSEQYF. The CDR3 DNA reads TGTGCCACCAGTGAAGGGACAGGGGGGAGCGAGCAGTACTTC.

This chain links TRBV19 with TRBJ2-7; the match to TRBD2 covers 7 bases. The CDR3 covers 14 residues. CDR1 is LNHDA and CDR2 is SQIVND in the germline V gene (reference sequence). The trim removed 6 bases at V and 3 bases at J, leaving 8 bases unmatched. CDR3 protein: CASSQTSFSYEQYF. The CDR3 region has the DNA TGTGCCAGTAGCCAGACTAGCTTCAGCTACGAGCAGTACTTC.

The CDR3 loop is CAWSDRGLTDTQYF. The CDR3 DNA reads TGTGCCTGGAGTGACAGGGGCCTCACAGATACGCAGTATTTT. V gene TRBV30 combines with J gene TRBJ2-3, with 7 bases that match TRBD1. The CDR3 contains 14 residues. The trim removed 1 base at V and 2 bases at J, leaving 3 bases unmatched. CDR1 and CDR2 (germline): GTSNPN, SVGIG (reference sequence).

The chain links TRBV5-5 to TRBJ1-6, with D perhaps TRBD1 (5 bases). CDR1 SGHKS and CDR2 YYEKEE come from the germline V gene (reference sequence). With 2 bases removed from V and 5 bases from J, the gap between germline ends came to 14 bases. The CDR3 runs 16 residues. The CDR3 DNA follows: TGTGCCAGCAGCTTAGTCTGGGGGAAGGATAATTCACCCCTCCACTTT. It encodes CASSLVWGKDNSPLHF.

This clone was seen a few times. V gene TRBV30 combines with J gene TRBJ2-5; D uncertain. Germline V gene lookup returns CDR1 GTSNPN and CDR2 SVGIG (reference sequence). Trimming cost V 2 bases and J 2 bases, with 9 bases left between them. CDR3 size: 13 residues. CDR3 DNA sequence: TGTGCCTGGAGTAAGGGCGGTCAAGAGACCCAGTACTTC. Translated, it gives CAWSKGGQETQYF.

The chain couples TRBV3-1 (or the pseudogene TRBV3-2) to TRBJ2-7, with a possible D match to TRBD2 (6 bases). With 1 base removed from V and 6 bases from J, the gap between germline ends came to 10 bases. There are 13 residues in the CDR3. Germline lookup yields CDR1 LGHDT and CDR2 YNNKEL (reference sequence). CDR3 coding DNA: TGTGCCAGCAGCCAAGTCGGCGGGGCCGAGCAGTACTTC. Encoded protein: CASSQVGGAEQYF.

The chain joins TRBV30 to TRBJ1-2; D unresolved. The germline V and J ends were trimmed by 4 bases and 6 bases, with 12 bases remaining between them. Germline values: CDR1 GTSNPN, CDR2 SVGIG (reference sequence). The CDR3 is 12 amino acids. CDR3: CAWNTNGDGYTF. The DNA of the CDR3 is TGTGCCTGGAACACCAACGGGGATGGCTACACCTTC. The full variable domain, in which reference TRBV30 and TRBJ1-2 provide the parts outside the CDR3, is SQTIHQWPATLVQPVGSPLSLECTVEGTSNPNLYWYRQAAGRGLQLLFYSVGIGQISSEVPQNLSASRPQDRQFILSSKKLLLSDSGFYLCAWNTNGDGYTFGSGTRLTVV.

This clone was counted once. The rearrangement uses TRBV11-3 and TRBJ1-1; 8 bases agree with TRBD1. CDR1 and CDR2 (germline): SGHNT, YENEEA. V gave up 5 bases and J gave up 4 bases; unmatched junction bases: 6. CDR3 length equals 14 residues. This CDR3 is CASSKGQGGTEAFF. The CDR3 nucleotides are TGTGCCAGCAGCAAAGGACAGGGCGGCACTGAAGCTTTCTTT.

This chain joins TRBV21-1 and TRBJ2-7; TRBD1 is the table's D call and was not checked against the DNA. TRBV21-1 is tagged as a pseudogene. The CDR3 extends over 18 amino acids. CDR3 sequence reads: CASSKAETGNERVCEQYF. CDR3 nucleotide sequence: TGTGCCAGCAGCAAAGCGGAGACAGGGAATGAACGGGTTTGCGAGCAGTACTTC.

The CDR3 protein is CASSSGTITDTQYF. The CDR3 region has the DNA TGCGCCAGCAGCTCCGGGACTATCACAGATACGCAGTATTTT. The gene calls are TRBV5-1 and TRBJ2-3; 7 nucleotides align to TRBD2. Germline CDR1 and CDR2: SGHRS and YFSETQ. CDR3 length: 14 residues. Trimming at V came to 3 bases and at J to 2 bases, leaving 3 bases not matched to a gene.

The chain has TRBV28 and TRBJ1-1; D perhaps matches TRBD1 (5 bases). V was cut by 3 bases and J by 7 bases, with 9 bases left in between. The CDR3 is 12 amino acids. Germline CDR1 is MDHEN and CDR2 is SYDVKM. DNA for the CDR3: TGTGCCAGCAGTTTCCAGGGTCTTGAAGCTTTCTTT. Translating it yields CASSFQGLEAFF.

V gene TRBV28 combines with J gene TRBJ2-6; TRBD2 matches 12 bases. Germline V gene sequence: CDR1 MDHEN, CDR2 SYDVKM. V lost 2 bases, J lost 2 bases, and 1 base stayed unmatched. The CDR3 contains 17 residues. The CDR3 bases are TGTGCCAGCAGTTTAAGACTAGCGGGAGCTGGGGCCAACGTCCTGACTTTC. This codes for CASSLRLAGAGANVLTF.

The genes are TRBV7-2 and TRBJ2-6, with 10 nucleotides matching TRBD2. V was pared by 5 bases and J by 2 bases, with 9 bases of the junction left unmatched. Per the germline V gene, CDR1 is SGHTA and CDR2 is FQGNSA. CDR3 size: 18 residues. CDR3 in amino acids: CASSLRVLAGAGANVLTF. In DNA, the CDR3 is TGTGCCAGCAGCCTAAGGGTTCTAGCGGGAGCTGGGGCCAACGTCCTGACTTTC.

This sequence joins TRBV11-1 and TRBJ1-1; 8 bases are a match to TRBD1. Per the germline V gene, CDR1 is SGHAT and CDR2 is FQDESV (reference sequence). This CDR3 contains 14 residues. J was trimmed by 1 base and V by 5 bases; bases with no gene match: 3. The CDR3 sequence: CASSPGGPNTEAFF. CDR3 bases: TGTGCCAGCAGCCCAGGGGGCCCGAACACTGAAGCTTTCTTT.

Only one count was recorded for this clone. The J gene is TRBJ2-1, the V gene TRBV27, with D uncertain. Between the trimmed V and J ends, which lost 5 bases and 0 bases, there was a span of 11 bases. This CDR3 comprises 15 residues. The germline V gene has CDR1 MNHEY and CDR2 SMNVEV (reference sequence). The chain's CDR3 is CASSGPVSSYNEQFF. As DNA, the CDR3 is TGTGCCAGCAGTGGACCGGTTAGCTCCTACAATGAGCAGTTCTTC.

The CDR3 sequence is CSGTANTEAFF. CDR3 nucleotide sequence: TGCAGTGGGACAGCGAACACTGAAGCTTTCTTT. The V and J genes are TRBV20-1 and TRBJ1-1, with D possibly being TRBD1 (6 bases). This CDR3 has 11 amino acids. Germline V gene sequence: CDR1 DFQATT, CDR2 SNEGSKA (reference sequence). V was trimmed by 7 bases and J by 1 base, leaving 7 bases between them.

The J gene is TRBJ2-5, the V gene TRBV6-2 or TRBV6-3, with D perhaps TRBD2 (6 bases). Germline V gene data show CDR1 as MNHEY and CDR2 as SVGEGT. Trimming cost V 4 bases and J 6 bases, with 12 bases left between them. The CDR3 runs to 13 residues. As DNA, the CDR3 is TGTGCCAGCAGTTTCCGCGGAGGGCAGACCCAGTACTTC. Amino acids: CASSFRGGQTQYF.

This sequence joins TRBV12-3 or TRBV12-4 and TRBJ1-5; a weak D match, TRBD1 (5 bases). Trimming pared 3 bases from V and 4 bases from J, leaving 7 bases between. There are 13 residues in the CDR3. CDR3 sequence: CASSLGLNQPQHF. The CDR3 DNA reads TGTGCCAGCAGTTTGGGACTAAATCAGCCCCAGCATTTT.

The chain carries TRBV7-2 and TRBJ2-5; possible D gene TRBD2, 5 bases. The V and J ends lost 5 bases and 3 bases respectively, with 16 bases between them. This CDR3 region has 15 residues. CDR1 is SGHTA, CDR2 FQGNSA, per germline. CDR3 protein: CASSQISGNEETQYF. The DNA for the CDR3 is TGTGCCAGCAGCCAAATCTCCGGGAATGAAGAGACCCAGTACTTC. The whole variable domain, filled in from reference TRBV7-2 and TRBJ2-5, reads GAGVSQSPSNKVTEKGKDVELRCDPISGHTALYWYRQSLGQGLEFLIYFQGNSAPDKSGLPSDRFSAERTGGSVSTLTIQRTQQEDSAVYLCASSQISGNEETQYFGPGTRLLVL.

V is TRBV2 and J is TRBJ2-7, with 7 positions matching TRBD2. The trim removed 4 bases at V and 2 bases at J, leaving 8 bases unmatched. CDR3 size: 15 residues. Per the germline V gene, CDR1 is SNHLY and CDR2 is FYNNEI. The CDR3 region has the DNA TGTGCCAGCAGTGGGGTCGGGGGGATGACCTACGAGCAGTACTTC. Translation: CASSGVGGMTYEQYF.

V usage is TRBV27 and J usage is TRBJ2-7, with unresolved D. The CDR3 is made up of 15 amino acids. Per germline, CDR1 MNHEY and CDR2 SMNVEV (reference sequence). Deletions cut 5 bases from V and 0 bases from J, with 14 bases between. CDR3 in amino acids: CASSTPDLGSYEQYF. As DNA, the CDR3 is TGTGCCAGCAGTACGCCGGATTTGGGCTCCTACGAGCAGTACTTC.

The chain is built from TRBV9 and TRBJ2-5; no clear D. The CDR3 extends over 15 amino acids. Per the germline V gene, CDR1 is SGDLS and CDR2 is YYNGEE. Between the trimmed V and J ends, which lost 0 bases and 3 bases, there was a span of 12 bases. CDR3: CASSVALRAEETQYF. The CDR3 DNA sequence: TGTGCCAGCAGCGTAGCCTTGAGAGCTGAAGAGACCCAGTACTTC.

The chain is built from TRBV30 and TRBJ2-7; D tentatively reads TRBD1 or TRBD2 (5 bases each). V gave up 3 bases and J gave up 0 bases, with 9 bases separating them. The germline gives CDR1 GTSNPN, CDR2 SVGIG (reference sequence). There are 13 residues in the CDR3. The DNA of the CDR3 is TGTGCCTGGAGGGGGACGTTCTCCTACGAGCAGTACTTC. Amino acids: CAWRGTFSYEQYF. Together with reference TRBV30 and TRBJ2-7, the CDR3 gives the full variable domain: SQTIHQWPATLVQPVGSPLSLECTVEGTSNPNLYWYRQAAGRGLQLLFYSVGIGQISSEVPQNLSASRPQDRQFILSSKKLLLSDSGFYLCAWRGTFSYEQYFGPGTRLTVT.

CDR3 residues: CASSPIREGEQYF. For the CDR3, the DNA is TGTGCCAGCTCACCGATTAGGGAAGGCGAGCAGTACTTC. V usage is TRBV18 and J usage is TRBJ2-7; D gene ambiguous. Trimming pared 3 bases from V and 6 bases from J, leaving 12 bases between. CDR3 length: 13 residues. From germline, CDR1 is KGHSH and CDR2 LQKENI. Full variable domain (remainder filled in from reference TRBV18 and TRBJ2-7): NAGVMQNPRHLVRRRGQEARLRCSPMKGHSHVYWYRQLPEEGLKFMVYLQKENIIDESGMPKERFSAEFPKEGPSILRIQQVVRGDSAAYFCASSPIREGEQYFGPGTRLTVT.

The chain recombines TRBV7-9 with TRBJ1-5, with 7 bases fitting TRBD1. Germline CDR1 and CDR2: SEHNR and FQNEAQ (reference sequence). CDR3 length: 15 amino acids. Trimming at V came to 5 bases and at J to 2 bases, leaving 6 bases not matched to a gene. This chain's CDR3 is CASSPDRVGNQPQHF. The CDR3 region has the DNA TGTGCCAGCAGCCCTGACAGGGTTGGCAATCAGCCCCAGCATTTT.

This clone occurred a few times. This sequence joins TRBV15 and TRBJ2-7; perhaps TRBD2 as D (6 bases). This CDR3 spans 12 amino acids. V was trimmed by 1 base and J by 7 bases, leaving 8 bases between them. The germline gives CDR1 LNHNV, CDR2 YYDKDF (reference sequence). The CDR3 DNA follows: TGTGCCACCAGCAGAGGGCGGGGAGAGCAGTACTTC. Translating it yields CATSRGRGEQYF.

This chain connects TRBV11-2 to TRBJ2-2, with 13 nucleotides matching TRBD2. CDR3 length equals 15 residues. Germline V gives CDR1 SGHAT, CDR2 FQNNGV. The junction had 5 bases not matched to a gene; V was cut back by 6 bases and J by 7 bases. The DNA of the CDR3 is TGTGCCAGCAGTACTAGCGGGAGGGCCATCGGGGAGCTGTTTTTT. Protein sequence: CASSTSGRAIGELFF.